This T cell receptor (beta chain) came from a study of CD8+CD57+ T cells in acquired aplastic anemia. Across the study: Roughly 3 ug was the average amount of DNA from sorted CD4+ and CD8+ cells.

V was trimmed by 4 bases and J by 2 bases, leaving 13 bases between them. The CDR3 is made up of 15 amino acids. Germline-derived CDR1 and CDR2 are KGHDR and SFDVKD. This clonotype was recorded at least ten times. It was genomic DNA that served as the template for profiling TCR beta VDJ and CDR3. TCRdb re-derived calls from the reads in MiXCR, one entry per CDR3 protein. The sample holds 200,000 to 250,000 distinct CDR3 sequences, about a third seen once. The V and J genes are TRBV24-1 and TRBJ1-2; D is undetermined. Sequencing used sorted CD4+, CD8+, or CD8+CD57+ T cells (not recorded which) from PBMCs. The TCR was taken from a human donor in good health, serving as a control. CDR3 coding DNA: TGTGCCACCAGTGACTCTAAAGACGGAAACTATGGCTACACCTTC. Translated: CATSDSKDGNYGYTF.